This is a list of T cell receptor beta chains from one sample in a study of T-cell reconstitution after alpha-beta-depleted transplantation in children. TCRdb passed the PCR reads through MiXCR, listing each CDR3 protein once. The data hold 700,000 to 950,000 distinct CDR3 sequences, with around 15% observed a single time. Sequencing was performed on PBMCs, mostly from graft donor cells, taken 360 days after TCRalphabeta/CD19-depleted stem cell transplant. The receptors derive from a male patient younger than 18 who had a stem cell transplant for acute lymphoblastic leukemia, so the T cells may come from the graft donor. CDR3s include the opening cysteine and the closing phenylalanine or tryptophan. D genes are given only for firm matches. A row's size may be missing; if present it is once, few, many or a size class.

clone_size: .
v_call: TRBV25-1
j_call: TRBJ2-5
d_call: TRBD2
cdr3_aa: CASSDEREAVETQYF
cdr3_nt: TGTGCCAGCAGTGACGAGCGGGAGGCGGTAGAGACCCAGTACTTC

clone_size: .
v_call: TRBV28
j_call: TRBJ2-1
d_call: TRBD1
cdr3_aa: CASSLVQGGRNEQFF
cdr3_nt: TGTGCCAGCAGTTTAGTACAGGGGGGTAGGAATGAGCAGTTCTTC

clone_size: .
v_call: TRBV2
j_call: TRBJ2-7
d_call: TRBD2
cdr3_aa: CASSEGLAGGLEQYF
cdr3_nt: TGTGCCAGCAGTGAAGGACTAGCGGGAGGGCTTGAGCAGTACTTC

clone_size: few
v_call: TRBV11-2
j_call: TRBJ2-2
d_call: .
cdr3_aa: CASSFPLDTGELFF
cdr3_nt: TGTGCCAGCAGCTTTCCCCTCGACACCGGGGAGCTGTTTTTT

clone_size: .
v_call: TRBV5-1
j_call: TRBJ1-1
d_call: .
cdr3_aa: CASSLGSNLWDTEAFF
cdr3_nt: TGCGCCAGCAGCTTGGGTTCCAATCTCTGGGACACTGAAGCTTTCTTT

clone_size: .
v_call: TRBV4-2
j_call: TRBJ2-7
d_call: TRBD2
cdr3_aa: CASSHGGRGDEQYF
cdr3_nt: TGTGCCAGCAGCCACGGCGGGAGAGGGGACGAGCAGTACTTC

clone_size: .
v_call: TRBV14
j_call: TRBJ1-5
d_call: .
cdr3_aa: CASSQEILGGESNQPQHF
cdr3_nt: TGTGCCAGCAGCCAAGAGATTCTGGGGGGCGAGAGCAATCAGCCCCAGCATTTT

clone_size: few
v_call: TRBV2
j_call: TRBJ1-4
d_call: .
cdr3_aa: CASRRGTNEKLFF
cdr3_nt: TGTGCCAGCAGGAGAGGGACTAATGAAAAACTGTTTTTT

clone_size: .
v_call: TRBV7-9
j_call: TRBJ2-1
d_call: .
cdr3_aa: CASSPTGQANEQFF
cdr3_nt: TGTGCCAGCAGCCCCACGGGTCAGGCCAATGAGCAGTTCTTC

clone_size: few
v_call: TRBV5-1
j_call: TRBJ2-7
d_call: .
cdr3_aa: CASSFSVGKPNEQYF
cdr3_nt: TGCGCCAGCAGCTTCTCGGTCGGTAAACCCAACGAGCAGTACTTC

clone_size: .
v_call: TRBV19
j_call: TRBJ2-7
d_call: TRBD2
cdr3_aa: CASSWGLGLVYEQYF
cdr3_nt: TGTGCCAGTAGTTGGGGCCTGGGACTAGTGTACGAGCAGTACTTC

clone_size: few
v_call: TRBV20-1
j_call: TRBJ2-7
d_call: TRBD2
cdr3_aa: CSALGGSSGTYEQYF
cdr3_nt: TGCAGTGCTCTAGGAGGGAGTAGCGGGACCTACGAGCAGTACTTC

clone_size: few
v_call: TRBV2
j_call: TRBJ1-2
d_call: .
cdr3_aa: CASLGRHTNYGYTF
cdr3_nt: TGTGCCAGCCTAGGACGCCACACGAACTATGGCTACACCTTC

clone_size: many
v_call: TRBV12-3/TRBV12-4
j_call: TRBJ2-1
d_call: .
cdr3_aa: CASIPGERGGHNEQFF
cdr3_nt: TGTGCCAGCATCCCGGGGGAGAGGGGAGGACACAATGAGCAGTTCTTC

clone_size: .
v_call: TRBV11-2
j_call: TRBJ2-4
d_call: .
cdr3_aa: CASSLDQRRLGEAKNIQYF
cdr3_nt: TGTGCCAGCAGCTTAGATCAGCGCCGCCTTGGGGAGGCCAAAAACATTCAGTACTTC

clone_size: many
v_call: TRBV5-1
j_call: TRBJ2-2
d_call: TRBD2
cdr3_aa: CASRRVAGANTGELFF
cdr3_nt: TGCGCCAGCAGGCGGGTTGCGGGAGCGAACACCGGGGAGCTGTTTTTT

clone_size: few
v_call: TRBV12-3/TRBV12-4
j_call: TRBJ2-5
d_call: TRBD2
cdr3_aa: CASSFQAGVETQYF
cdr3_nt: TGTGCCAGCAGTTTCCAAGCGGGAGTTGAGACCCAGTACTTC

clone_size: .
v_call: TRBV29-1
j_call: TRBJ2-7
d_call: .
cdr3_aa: CSVRGNSYEQYF
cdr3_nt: TGCAGCGTCCGCGGCAACTCCTACGAGCAGTACTTC

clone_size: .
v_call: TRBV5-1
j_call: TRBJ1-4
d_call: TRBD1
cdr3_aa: CASSLVLGQGASNEKLFF
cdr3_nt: TGCGCCAGCAGCTTGGTATTGGGACAGGGGGCCTCTAATGAAAAACTGTTTTTT

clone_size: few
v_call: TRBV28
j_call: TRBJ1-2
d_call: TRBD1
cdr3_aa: CASSLSRGTYGYTF
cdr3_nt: TGTGCCAGCAGTTTGAGCAGGGGGACCTATGGCTACACCTTC

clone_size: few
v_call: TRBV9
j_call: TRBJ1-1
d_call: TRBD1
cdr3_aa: CASSVGGGLRGTEAFF
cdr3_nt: TGTGCCAGCAGCGTAGGAGGGGGCCTACGAGGCACTGAAGCTTTCTTT

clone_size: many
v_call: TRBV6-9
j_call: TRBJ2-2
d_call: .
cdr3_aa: CASSYSRRENTGELFF
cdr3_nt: TGTGCCAGCAGTTATTCGAGGAGGGAGAACACCGGGGAGCTGTTTTTT

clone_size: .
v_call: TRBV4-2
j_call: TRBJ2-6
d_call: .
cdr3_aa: CASSPGFGTSGANVLTF
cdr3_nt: TGTGCCAGCAGCCCGGGGTTCGGGACTTCTGGGGCCAACGTCCTGACTTTC

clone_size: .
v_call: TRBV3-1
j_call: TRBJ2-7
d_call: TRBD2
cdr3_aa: CASSQAPGLAGVPYF
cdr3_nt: TGTGCCAGCAGCCAAGCTCCCGGACTAGCGGGAGTACCGTACTTC

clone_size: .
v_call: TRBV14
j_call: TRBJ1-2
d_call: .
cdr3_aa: CASSQALGAGYGYTF
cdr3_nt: TGTGCCAGCAGCCAGGCCTTAGGGGCTGGCTATGGCTACACCTTC

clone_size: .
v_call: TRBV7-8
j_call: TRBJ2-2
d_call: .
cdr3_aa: CASSLHQLGGWGSNTGELFF
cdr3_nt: TGTGCCAGCAGTTTACACCAACTAGGGGGATGGGGGTCGAACACCGGGGAGCTGTTTTTT